These 30 T cell receptor beta chains were sequenced from one sample in a study of T cell responses to AZD1222 COVID-19 vaccine. The protocol was immunoSEQ multiplex PCR, while the TCRdb copy is restricted to in-frame clones and leaves out a portion. The sample lists 140,000 to 150,000 clones, approximately 90% occurring once. Sequencing was performed on peripheral blood, taken on day 0 of AZD1222 vaccination. The receptors stem from an adult in good health.

This sequence joins TRBV9 and TRBJ2-2; 13 bases line up with TRBD2. CDR1 is SGDLS, CDR2 YYNGEE, per germline. This CDR3 has 17 residues. Trimming took 0 bases from V and 5 from J; bases not matched to a gene: 4. The CDR3 DNA sequence: TGTGCCAGCAGCGTAGCGGGGACTAGCGGGATAACCGGGGAGCTGTTTTTT. It codes for CASSVAGTSGITGELFF.

This clone appeared once. The gene calls are TRBV6-5 and TRBJ1-1, with D possibly TRBD1 on 6 matching bases. Germline V gene data show CDR1 as MNHEY and CDR2 as SVGAGI. CDR3 length equals 16 residues. Trimming pared 0 bases from V and 6 bases from J, leaving 17 bases between. CDR3 protein: CASSYSHAGVGSEAFF. CDR3 coding DNA: TGTGCCAGCAGTTACTCGCATGCAGGGGTAGGATCTGAAGCTTTCTTT.

The rearrangement links TRBV15 to TRBJ1-5; no reliable D call. CDR1 is LNHNV, CDR2 YYDKDF, per germline (reference sequence). The CDR3 runs to 15 residues. V was cut by 0 bases and J by 1 base, with 7 bases left in between. The CDR3 loop reads CATSREKHSNQPQHF. In DNA form, the CDR3 reads TGTGCCACCAGCAGAGAGAAGCACAGCAATCAGCCCCAGCATTTT. The full variable domain, completed using reference TRBV15 and TRBJ1-5, is DAMVIQNPRYQVTQFGKPVTLSCSQTLNHNVMYWYQQKSSQAPKLLFHYYDKDFNNEADTPDNFQSRRPNTSFCFLDIRSPGLGDTAMYLCATSREKHSNQPQHFGDGTRLSIL.

The chain has TRBV6-5 and TRBJ2-2; 7 bases are shared with TRBD1. V lost 10 bases to trimming and J lost 7 bases; unmatched junction nucleotides: 12. The CDR3 is 14 residues long. Germline V gene lookup returns CDR1 MNHEY and CDR2 SVGAGI. CDR3 protein: CANETGWVSGELFF. The CDR3, as DNA: TGTGCCAACGAGACAGGGTGGGTAAGCGGGGAGCTGTTTTTT.

The CDR3 coding sequence is TGTGCCAGTAGTAAGGACAGTCACTATGGCTACACCTTC. This gives the protein CASSKDSHYGYTF. The chain links TRBV19 to TRBJ1-2; a weak D match, TRBD1 (6 bases). The CDR3 sequence is 13 residues long. Germline-derived CDR1 and CDR2 are LNHDA and SQIVND (reference sequence). V lost 4 bases and J 3 bases, leaving 9 bases between the germline ends.

The chain is built from TRBV27 and TRBJ1-6, with 9 bases identical to TRBD1. The J segment lost 2 bases and the V segment lost 2 bases, leaving 7 bases of the junction unmatched. CDR1 MNHEY and CDR2 SMNVEV come from the germline V gene (reference sequence). The CDR3 is 18 amino acids. The CDR3 loop reads CASSLRGGQGAYNSPLHF. DNA for the CDR3: TGTGCCAGCAGTTTAAGAGGGGGACAGGGCGCCTATAATTCACCCCTCCACTTT.

J is TRBJ1-1 and V is TRBV6-5; no definite D call. Per the germline V gene, CDR1 is MNHEY and CDR2 is SVGAGI. V gave up 6 bases and J gave up 0 bases, with 8 bases separating them. The CDR3 has 13 amino acids. Written as DNA, the CDR3 is TGTGCCAGCAGCCAACAGATGAACACTGAAGCTTTCTTT. Residues: CASSQQMNTEAFF.

This chain links TRBV7-2 with TRBJ2-3; the match to TRBD2 covers 10 bases. The CDR3 is 15 residues long. The germline V gene encodes CDR1 SGHTA and CDR2 FQGNSA. Trimming at V came to 2 bases and at J to 5 bases, leaving 4 bases not matched to a gene. The CDR3 DNA is TGTGCCAGCAGCTTAAGCGGGAGGGTGAGAGATACGCAGTATTTT. This codes for CASSLSGRVRDTQYF.

V usage is TRBV9 and J usage is TRBJ1-1; D gene uncertain. Germline assignment: CDR1 SGDLS and CDR2 YYNGEE. Trimming shortened V by 0 bases and J by 0 bases, and 3 bases separated the two germline ends. This CDR3 region has 13 residues. CDR3 in amino acids: CASSVALNTEAFF. CDR3 DNA sequence: TGTGCCAGCAGCGTAGCCCTGAACACTGAAGCTTTCTTT.

The rearrangement links TRBV5-6 to TRBJ1-6; D gene uncertain. CDR1 is SGHDT, CDR2 YYEEEE, per germline. V lost 0 bases, J lost 10 bases, and 14 bases lay in between. The CDR3 spans 15 residues. The CDR3 nucleotides are TGTGCCAGCAGCTTGGCCGGCAGAGAGCAATCACCCCTCCACTTT. Its translation is CASSLAGREQSPLHF. The whole variable domain, filled in from reference TRBV5-6 and TRBJ1-6, reads DAGVTQSPTHLIKTRGQQVTLRCSPKSGHDTVSWYQQALGQGPQFIFQYYEEEERQRGNFPDRFSGHQFPNYSSELNVNALLLGDSALYLCASSLAGREQSPLHFGNGTRLTVT.

This chain connects TRBV5-1 to TRBJ2-3, with 9 bases fitting TRBD1. Germline CDR1 and CDR2: SGHRS and YFSETQ. J lost 5 bases, V lost 4 bases, and 14 bases had no gene match. The CDR3 extends over 17 amino acids. The chain's CDR3 is CASSPQPGQGVGDTQYF. DNA of the CDR3: TGCGCCAGCAGCCCCCAACCGGGACAGGGTGTCGGAGATACGCAGTATTTT.

V and J are TRBV15 and TRBJ2-1; 8 nucleotides match TRBD2. Germline V gene sequence: CDR1 LNHNV, CDR2 YYDKDF (reference sequence). The CDR3 consists of 15 residues. Trimming took 0 bases from V and 6 from J; bases not matched to a gene: 4. CDR3 bases: TGTGCCACCAGCAGAGAGGGAGCGGGAGCCAATGAGCAGTTCTTC. Translated: CATSREGAGANEQFF.

The chain employs TRBV19 and TRBJ2-5, with unresolved D. The length of the CDR3 is 13 residues. CDR1 and CDR2 from the germline V gene are LNHDA and SQIVND (reference sequence). V was clipped by 3 bases and J by 2 bases, with 7 bases between them. The CDR3 spells CASSILGQETQYF. The CDR3, as DNA: TGTGCCAGTAGTATTCTCGGTCAAGAGACCCAGTACTTC. Complete variable domain (other parts from reference TRBV19 and TRBJ2-5): DGGITQSPKYLFRKEGQNVTLSCEQNLNHDAMYWYRQDPGQGLRLIYYSQIVNDFQKGDIAEGYSVSREKKESFPLTVTSAQKNPTAFYLCASSILGQETQYFGPGTRLLVL.

The chain couples TRBV7-2 to TRBJ2-1; 8 bases align to TRBD1. Germline V gene lookup returns CDR1 SGHTA and CDR2 FQGNSA. The CDR3 loop spans 13 amino acids. V lost 5 bases, J lost 12 bases, and 9 bases stayed unmatched. CDR3 protein: CASSLTGVGGQFF. CDR3 sequence (DNA): TGTGCCAGCAGCCTGACAGGGGTTGGAGGGCAGTTCTTC.

V is TRBV5-4 and J is TRBJ2-1, with 7 bases identical to TRBD2. Germline CDR1 is SGHNT and CDR2 is YYREEE (reference sequence). The trim removed 3 bases at V and 3 bases at J, leaving 9 bases unmatched. CDR3 length: 16 residues. CDR3 region: CASSSPPSGNYNEQFF. The CDR3 region has the DNA TGTGCCAGCAGCTCCCCCCCCAGCGGGAACTACAATGAGCAGTTCTTC.

V and J are TRBV5-4 and TRBJ2-1; 10 nucleotides align to TRBD2. The CDR3 length is 16 residues. The trim removed 4 bases at V and 5 bases at J, leaving 9 bases unmatched. The germline gives CDR1 SGHNT, CDR2 YYREEE (reference sequence). CDR3 nucleotides: TGTGCCAGCAGCCCTGAGAGCGGGAGGGCTCACAATGAGCAGTTCTTC. As protein: CASSPESGRAHNEQFF. The full variable domain, in which reference TRBV5-4 and TRBJ2-1 provide the parts outside the CDR3, is ETGVTQSPTHLIKTRGQQVTLRCSSQSGHNTVSWYQQALGQGPQFIFQYYREEENGRGNFPPRFSGLQFPNYSSELNVNALELDDSALYLCASSPESGRAHNEQFFGPGTRLTVL.

The gene calls are TRBV11-2 and TRBJ2-1; 12 bases are shared with TRBD2. With V trimmed by 6 bases and J by 2 bases, 8 bases remained unmatched. Germline CDR1 is SGHAT and CDR2 is FQNNGV. The CDR3 totals 17 residues. CDR3 nucleotides: TGTGCCAGCAGTCGCTATGGGACTAGCGGGCCCTACAATGAGCAGTTCTTC. Residues: CASSRYGTSGPYNEQFF.

The V and J genes are TRBV19 and TRBJ2-2; 9 positions agree with TRBD2. CDR3 length: 16 residues. Trimming cost V 4 bases and J 4 bases; bases outside gene matches: 7. Germline-derived CDR1 and CDR2 are LNHDA and SQIVND (reference sequence). Here the CDR3 DNA reads TGTGCCAGTAGTAGGCGTTTAGCGGGAGCCACCGGGGAGCTGTTTTTT. Translation: CASSRRLAGATGELFF.

This sequence joins TRBV5-1 and TRBJ1-1; D not resolved. The ends were cut back, 0 bases at V and 0 bases at J, with 6 bases in the middle. CDR3 size: 14 residues. The germline CDR1 and CDR2 sequences are SGHRS and YFSETQ. CDR3 DNA: TGCGCCAGCAGCTTGGCTGCCATGAACACTGAAGCTTTCTTT. Protein product: CASSLAAMNTEAFF.

This chain connects TRBV7-2 to TRBJ1-5, with a possible D match to TRBD1 (6 bases). Trimming stripped 1 base from V and 0 bases from J, with 16 bases between. Germline V CDR1 and CDR2: SGHTA, FQGNSA. CDR3 length: 18 amino acids. CDR3 nucleotide sequence: TGTGCCAGCAGCTTAGAGGGACCGGGACATCCTAGCAATCAGCCCCAGCATTTT. Translation gives CASSLEGPGHPSNQPQHF.

The CDR3 DNA reads as TGTGCCAGCACCATGGGGGATTCACCCCTCCACTTT. Translation: CASTMGDSPLHF. The chain recombines TRBV28 with TRBJ1-6, with D maybe TRBD1 (5 bases). V shed 7 bases and J shed 8 bases, with 9 bases lying between them. The CDR3 totals 12 residues. Germline V CDR1 and CDR2: MDHEN, SYDVKM.

The sample holds a few counts of this clone. The rearrangement joins TRBV9 to TRBJ2-2, with D unresolved. Trimming took 0 bases from V and 3 from J, leaving 12 bases between them. This CDR3 spans 16 amino acids. CDR1 SGDLS and CDR2 YYNGEE come from the germline V gene. In nucleotides, the CDR3 is TGTGCCAGCAGCGTAGAGGCAGCGATCTACACCGGGGAGCTGTTTTTT. Its translation is CASSVEAAIYTGELFF.

The table lists this clone with a count of one. The chain employs TRBV4-2 and TRBJ2-6, with unresolved D. This CDR3 region has 15 residues. The germline V gene has CDR1 LGHNA and CDR2 YNFKEQ. Trimming stripped 1 base from V and 1 base from J, with 5 bases between. This chain's CDR3 is CASSQVRSGANVLTF. The CDR3 DNA reads TGTGCCAGCAGCCAAGTCCGGTCTGGGGCCAACGTCCTGACTTTC.

CDR3 DNA sequence: TGCGCCAGCAGCCAAGATATGGTGGGCTACGAGCAGTACTTC. It codes for CASSQDMVGYEQYF. The chain is built from TRBV4-1 and TRBJ2-7; D uncertain. The germline gives CDR1 MGHRA, CDR2 YSYEKL. This CDR3 region has 14 residues. Trimming left V 0 bases short and J 3 bases short, with 9 bases between.

Only a few counts were recorded for this clone. The chain couples TRBV19 to TRBJ2-7; D possibly corresponds to TRBD1 (5 bases). The V gene's germline CDR1 is LNHDA and CDR2 SQIVND (reference sequence). The ends were cut back, 8 bases at V and 6 bases at J, with 11 bases in the middle. The CDR3 covers 11 residues. The CDR3 bases are TGTGCCAGTCGAAGGGGTGCCGAGCAGTACTTC. Amino acid sequence: CASRRGAEQYF.

The chain links TRBV30 to TRBJ2-3, with TRBD1 identical over 8 bases. The CDR3 extends over 13 amino acids. With V trimmed by 3 bases and J by 7 bases, 6 bases remained unmatched. Germline V gene data show CDR1 as GTSNPN and CDR2 as SVGIG (reference sequence). This CDR3 is CAWRTGATNTQYF. As DNA, the CDR3 is TGTGCCTGGAGGACAGGGGCGACCAATACGCAGTATTTT.

The chain has TRBV29-1 and TRBJ2-7; TRBD1 aligns across 9 bases. The CDR3 covers 13 residues. After removal of 6 bases from V and 4 bases from J, the junction contained 7 bases not matched to a gene. The germline V gene has CDR1 SQVTM and CDR2 ANQGSEA. The CDR3 here is CSVTGTGSYEQYF. CDR3 bases: TGCAGCGTGACCGGGACAGGGTCATACGAGCAGTACTTC.

The rearrangement uses TRBV10-1 and TRBJ2-2; D may correspond to TRBD1 or TRBD2 (5 bases each). The length of the CDR3 is 15 residues. Per germline, CDR1 WNHNN and CDR2 SYGVQD (reference sequence). The V and J ends lost 5 bases and 7 bases respectively, with 17 bases between them. Here the CDR3 reads CASSNRDHDNGELFF. The CDR3 DNA sequence: TGCGCCAGCAGTAATCGGGACCACGACAACGGGGAGCTGTTTTTT.

The J gene is TRBJ2-1, the V gene TRBV6-5; possibly TRBD2 for D (6 bases). Germline CDR1 is MNHEY and CDR2 is SVGAGI. The CDR3 spans 15 residues. V was clipped by 4 bases and J by 4 bases, with 14 bases between them. CDR3 DNA: TGTGCCAGCAGTTCCAGCCGGGGGACTTACAATGAGCAGTTCTTC. Encoded protein: CASSSSRGTYNEQFF.

This clone has only one observation. The gene calls are TRBV5-1 and TRBJ1-3; D is possibly TRBD1 (5 bases). The CDR3 loop spans 13 amino acids. Per the germline V gene, CDR1 is SGHRS and CDR2 is YFSETQ. Trimming cost V 4 bases and J 2 bases, with 7 bases left between them. CDR3 bases: TGCGCCAGCAGCCGGACACCTGGAAACACCATATATTTT. It translates to CASSRTPGNTIYF.